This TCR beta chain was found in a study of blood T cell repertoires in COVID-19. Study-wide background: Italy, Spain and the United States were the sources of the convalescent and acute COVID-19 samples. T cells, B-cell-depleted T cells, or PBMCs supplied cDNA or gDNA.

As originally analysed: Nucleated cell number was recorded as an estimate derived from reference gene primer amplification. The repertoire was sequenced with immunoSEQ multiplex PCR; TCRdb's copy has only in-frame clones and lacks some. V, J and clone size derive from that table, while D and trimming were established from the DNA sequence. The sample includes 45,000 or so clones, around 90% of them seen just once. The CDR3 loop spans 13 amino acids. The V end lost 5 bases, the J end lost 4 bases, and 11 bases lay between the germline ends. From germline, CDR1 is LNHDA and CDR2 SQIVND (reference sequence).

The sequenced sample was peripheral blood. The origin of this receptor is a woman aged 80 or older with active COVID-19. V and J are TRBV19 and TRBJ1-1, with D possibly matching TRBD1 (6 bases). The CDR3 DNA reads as TGTGCCAGTAGTGAGGGGGTTATCACTGAAGCTTTCTTT. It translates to CASSEGVITEAFF. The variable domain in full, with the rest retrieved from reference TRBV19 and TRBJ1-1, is DGGITQSPKYLFRKEGQNVTLSCEQNLNHDAMYWYRQDPGQGLRLIYYSQIVNDFQKGDIAEGYSVSREKKESFPLTVTSAQKNPTAFYLCASSEGVITEAFFGQGTRLTVV.